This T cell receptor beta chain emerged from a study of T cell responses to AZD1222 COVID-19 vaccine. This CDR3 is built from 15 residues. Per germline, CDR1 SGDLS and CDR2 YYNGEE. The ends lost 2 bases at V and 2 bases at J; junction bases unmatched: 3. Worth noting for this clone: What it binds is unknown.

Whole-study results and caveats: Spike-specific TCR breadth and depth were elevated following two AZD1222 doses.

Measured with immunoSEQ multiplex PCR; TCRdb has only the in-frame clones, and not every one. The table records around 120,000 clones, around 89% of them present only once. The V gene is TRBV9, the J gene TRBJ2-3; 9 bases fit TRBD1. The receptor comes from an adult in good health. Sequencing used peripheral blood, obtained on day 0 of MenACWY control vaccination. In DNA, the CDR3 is TGTGCCAGCAGCGTTAGGGACAGGGTCACAGATACGCAGTATTTT. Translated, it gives CASSVRDRVTDTQYF. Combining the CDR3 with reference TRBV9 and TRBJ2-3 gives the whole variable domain DSGVTQTPKHLITATGQRVTLRCSPRSGDLSVYWYQQSLDQGLQFLIQYYNGEERAKGNILERFSAQQFPDLHSELNLSSLELGDSALYFCASSVRDRVTDTQYFGPGTRLTVL.